This T cell receptor beta chain was observed in a study of cytomegalovirus exposure and HLA in healthy donors (dated by TCRdb to 2017 to 2019). With respect to the entire study: An earlier analysis of approximately 640 of the donors reported 276 Gb of sequence data and 120 million or so unique TCR beta sequences from some 180 million T cells. The number of typed donors differed by locus: about 620-630 for A, B, C, DRB1 and DQB1; 500 to 550 for DQA1; over 600 for DPA1; and some 470 for DPB1. To study patterns of TCR occurrence, a later analysis re-analyzed previously published TCR beta repertoires from 550 to 800 donors and added high-resolution HLA genotyping. Donor age, sex, ethnicity and CMV serostatus were compiled alongside the repertoire data. Every repertoire in the discovery cohort had been generated on one and the same sequencing platform. In the later analysis, no new phenotypic data were used to find candidate immune exposures; instead, reliance was placed on TCR beta sequences and their occurrence across donors. Using immunosequencing, the study profiled T cell repertoires from about 620 subjects and related those repertoires to cytomegalovirus serostatus. Because of strong linkage in the cohort, four to six DR-DQ haplotypes were treated as single units for association and clustering. In an earlier analysis of a few hundred of the donors, high-throughput TCR beta sequencing was used to judge whether each TCR beta V gene segment behaved as functional or pseudogenic. The study aimed to test whether cataloging public T cell receptors could reveal signatures of past pathogen exposure. Class I and class II HLA loci were covered by the typing at four-digit resolution. A later genetic analysis used genome-wide SNP genotypes for 398 of the 666 donors, treating that subset as a discovery cohort. On average, roughly 240,000 unique TCR beta nucleotide sequences were sequenced per donor among some 430 genotyped donors of the cohort, with around 19% of those sequences being non-productive. The study combined high-throughput TCR immunosequencing, statistical association of individual TCRs with disease status, and machine learning to predict cytomegalovirus infection status. Approximately 300 gigabases of sequencing data and 70 million to 100 million unique TCR sequences made up an early release that covered about 640 HLA-typed donors. The genetic ancestry cluster associated with self-reported Caucasian donors included over 65% of the approximately 410 genotyped donors. In addition to the first cohort of 666 subjects, a separate validation cohort of 120 different subjects was used. The paper's findings and limits, for the study overall: Some IMGT-functional V segments, including TRBV6-2 and TRBV6-3, could not be distinguished by the 87-base-pair reads and were therefore excluded. In vitro tests confirmed that a few of the cytomegalovirus-associated TCR beta chains recognize cytomegalovirus antigens. An earlier analysis of around 540 of the donors showed that most TCR beta V segments appeared in productive rearrangements either about 87% or about 30% of the time, which broadly matched IMGT annotations. A later genetic analysis associated a missense DCLRE1C variant with V-gene and J-gene trimming of TCR beta chains, and an independent cohort replicated the association. In a later analysis, HLA-associated TCR beta chains showed more clonal expansion and lower generation probabilities than non-associated chains that were equally common. The study gave a list of under 200 TCR beta chains associated with cytomegalovirus. The authors suggested that the approach could potentially be extended to other disease states and immunological phenotypes. A later genetic analysis reported fewer N-insertions in productive TCRs among donors in an Asian-associated ancestry cluster than the roughly 620-donor mean. Around 16 rarely observed V segments, including chromosome 9 orphons, were excluded from the earlier analysis of some 590 of the donors because counts were too low. In a later analysis, the rate of TCR association differed among HLA loci, with DRB1 alleles having the most associated TCRs and HLA-C alleles having the fewest. Correlated functional status among segregating V segments might reflect linkage disequilibrium, but an unknown experimental factor could not be ruled out. The cohort was sequenced for TCR beta chains only, and without alpha or paired-chain data the features that could be detected were limited. Because HLA typing was missing for some donors at each locus, association tests included only the typed subset. A cluster of highly shared sequence variants was judged likely to be a technical artifact of the sequencing pipeline. In a later analysis, several top co-occurrence clusters were reported to appear linked to parvovirus B19, influenza, CMV and Epstein-Barr virus. Sequencing depth was assumed to be roughly uniform across donors in the presence/absence analyses, though that assumption may not hold. Cytomegalovirus status was reported to be diagnosed by the classifier with high specificity and sensitivity in both the original and validation cohorts. A further reported finding was that TCR beta sequences accurately predicted the HLA-A and HLA-B alleles for most subjects in the first cohort. While some public TCRs were present in many individuals, most TCR sequences turned up only very rarely across donors. When HLA alleles, especially DR and DQ, strongly co-occurred, attributing TCR associations to individual alleles was difficult. For the cohort, immune exposure information was limited to CMV serostatus. In a later analysis, some 18,000 TCR beta sequences were associated with specific HLA alleles at a false discovery rate of 0.05. According to a later analysis, most CMV-associated TCR beta chains appeared to be HLA-restricted, and the HLA associations seemed to be driven largely by CMV exposure.

Regarding this clone: Its recognized antigen is unknown. No much larger clone is present one base from it, and per-base qualities are unavailable.

The germline V gene (reference sequence) yields SEHNR for CDR1 and FQNEAQ for CDR2. V is pared back by 3 bases and J by 3 bases, with 12 bases lying between the germline termini. The CDR3 contains 14 residues, cysteine and phenylalanine counted. Only CDR3 DNA is held: 42 bases, read in frame from base 1. In total, fewer than 750 healthy bone marrow donors made up the cohort. All cohort members were sampled while nominally healthy, although unrecorded immune exposures were likely present. The donor was CMV seropositive and belonged to the group of 250 to 350 seropositive cohort members. Every donor gave a peripheral blood sample, and the peripheral blood mononuclear cells from that sample were used for TCR beta sequencing. Genomic DNA was extracted from the blood cell samples with the Qiagen DNeasy Blood Extraction Kit. Receptor libraries were prepared by the immunoSEQ multiplex PCR assay. For the multiplex PCR, a mixture combining 60 forward primers for TCR Vbeta segments and 13 reverse primers for TCR Jbeta segments was used. The CDR3 region of rearranged TCR beta genes was amplified from genomic DNA by a multiplex PCR assay. On the Illumina HiSeq System, the amplified TCR beta libraries were sequenced as 87-base-pair reads. The original methods were these. Across the 600 to 700 repertoires, a later analysis counted tens of millions of unique TCR beta chains, 9.5 million to 12 million of which were shared by at least two donors. A nearest-neighbor algorithm error-corrected the raw reads and collapsed the reads into unique sequences, merging closely related sequences to remove PCR and sequencing errors. V, D and J gene segments were assigned by aligning CDR3 sequences to IMGT reference sequences. Each retained sequence needed at least a six-nucleotide match to both a V gene segment and a J gene segment. A rearrangement was called productive if the CDR3 had no stop codons and remained in frame with V and J, and every other rearrangement was called non-productive. Following IMGT convention, CDR3 was defined as the stretch from the second conserved V-encoded cysteine to the conserved J-encoded phenylalanine. The earlier analysis of about 590 of the donors excluded sequences that lacked an unambiguous match to a single V gene segment. In an earlier analysis of 450 to 750 of the donors, a V segment was called functional when productive rearrangements were above 56.7%, and segregating when the standard deviation between donors exceeded 5%. A statistical classification framework was built to diagnose cytomegalovirus status from the catalog of TCR beta chain sequences. In a later analysis, TCR nucleotide sequences were compared against IMGT/GENE-DB human TR gene sequences so that V and J genes could be assigned. A later analysis assigned CDR3 sequences and most-parsimonious VDJ recombination scenarios with the TCRdist pipeline. In a later analysis, each TCR beta chain was defined by its CDR3 amino acid sequence together with its V-gene family, and reads without a unique V-gene family were excluded. In a later analysis, around 600 highly shared, low-generation-probability nucleotide sequences were removed to address suspected cross-contamination and a sequencing artifact. In a later analysis, a clonal expansion index was calculated for each public chain from normalized within-repertoire ranks of inferred template counts. In a later analysis, generation probabilities were computed with a VDJ recombination model fitted to out-of-frame rearrangements, and the resulting probabilities were checked against IGoR. In a later analysis, hypergeometric tests were used to score TCR-TCR, TCR-HLA and TCR-CMV co-occurrence, with a repertoire-size bias correction applied to TCR pairs. To estimate false discovery rates, a later analysis permuted the HLA or CMV assignments 20 times. In a later analysis, co-occurring TCRs were grouped using DBSCAN, with TCRdist sequence similarity added in when clustering inside HLA-allele-positive subsets. Co-occurrence clustering excluded repertoires with fewer than 30,000 or more than 120,000 public chains, plus five with anomalous nucleotide sharing. Not all clones reach the TCRdb copy of this immuneACCESS table, which keeps in-frame sequences only. Checked studies attribute under half of the gap to unresolved V genes and leave the rest unexplained. D and trimming come from the DNA, and the V and J calls and clone size come from that table. For this sample there are 85,000 to 130,000 clones; roughly four fifths appear just once. Roughly 2.9% of the sample belongs to the ten largest clones.

The sequence was obtained from a male donor in good health and CMV-seropositive. Sequencing input: PBMCs. The V and J segments used are TRBV7-9 and TRBJ2-7; a weak D assignment points to TRBD1 (6 bases agree). The DNA reads TGTGCCAGCAGCTTGGACAGAATCGTCTACGAGCAGTACTTC. The translation is CASSLDRIVYEQYF. Reference TRBV7-9 and TRBJ2-7 proteins supply the regions before and after the CDR3; the full variable domain is: DTGVSQNPRHKITKRGQNVTFRCDPISEHNRLYWYRQTLGQGPEFLTYFQNEAQLEKSRLLSDRFSAERPKGSFSTLEIQRTEQGDSAMYLCASSLDRIVYEQYFGPGTRLTVT.